Below are 13 T cell receptor beta chains sequenced from a single sample in a study of CD8 T cells in Susac syndrome. RNA in amounts of roughly 0.45 to 1 ug was reverse transcribed with random hexamers. Via MiXCR, TCRdb re-called the immunoSEQ multiplex PCR reads, giving one row per CDR3 protein. The table shows some 180,000 distinct CDR3 sequences, with around 93% occurring only once. Source material: CD4+ T cells from PBMCs. All receptors come from a human donor in good health.

The chain couples TRBV7-9 to TRBJ1-4, with D hard to call. Germline CDR1 and CDR2: SEHNR and FQNEAQ (reference sequence). The V and J ends lost 4 bases and 4 bases respectively, with 10 bases between them. CDR3 length: 14 residues. CDR3 amino acids: CASSWTALNEKLFF. CDR3 sequence (DNA): TGTGCCAGCAGCTGGACGGCCCTTAATGAAAAACTGTTTTTT. Looking up the rest from reference TRBV7-9 and TRBJ1-4 gives the full variable domain: DTGVSQNPRHKITKRGQNVTFRCDPISEHNRLYWYRQTLGQGPEFLTYFQNEAQLEKSRLLSDRFSAERPKGSFSTLEIQRTEQGDSAMYLCASSWTALNEKLFFGSGTQLSVL.

The gene calls are TRBV7-2 and TRBJ1-2; the D is unclear. The V end was cut by 1 base, the J end by 4 bases, with 13 bases between. Germline V gene lookup returns CDR1 SGHTA and CDR2 FQGNSA. This CDR3 is built from 15 residues. DNA for the CDR3: TGTGCCAGCAGCTTAGATGGTTCGCACGGCTATGGCTACACCTTC. Its translation: CASSLDGSHGYGYTF.

This clonotype was detected only once. This rearrangement joins TRBV6-1 to TRBJ1-1, with D uncertain. V lost 3 bases to trimming and J lost 8 bases, with 13 bases between them. The CDR3 sequence is 13 residues long. Germline lookup yields CDR1 MNHNS and CDR2 SASEGT. This chain's CDR3 is CASSDWGLSEAFF. The CDR3 DNA reads as TGTGCCAGCAGTGATTGGGGTCTTTCCGAAGCTTTCTTT.

This chain connects TRBV7-2 to TRBJ1-5; D remains unclear. Trimming removed 0 bases from V and 4 bases from J, with 13 bases in between. The germline gives CDR1 SGHTA, CDR2 FQGNSA. CDR3 length equals 16 residues. CDR3 nucleotide sequence: TGTGCCAGCAGCTTAGCATTGGGGTCGGGGAATCAGCCCCAGCATTTT. It translates to CASSLALGSGNQPQHF.

This chain links TRBV20-1 with TRBJ2-5; no clear D. From germline, CDR1 is DFQATT and CDR2 SNEGSKA (reference sequence). This CDR3 region has 15 residues. The ends were cut back, 2 bases at V and 5 bases at J, with 18 bases in the middle. CDR3 coding DNA: TGCAGTGCTAGATTTCCCTGGGCAAGCGCGGAGACCCAGTACTTC. Protein product: CSARFPWASAETQYF.

The CDR3: CASSLYRGDYGYTF. CDR3 in DNA: TGTGCCAGCAGTTTGTACAGGGGAGACTATGGCTACACCTTC. The chain carries TRBV28 and TRBJ1-2; 7 bases fit TRBD1. CDR3 size: 14 residues. Germline V CDR1 and CDR2: MDHEN, SYDVKM. The V segment lost 3 bases and the J segment 3 bases; nucleotides outside the gene matches: 4.

The chain is built from TRBV5-1 and TRBJ1-3; no firm D call. This CDR3 region has 16 residues. V lost 4 bases, J lost 0 bases, and 14 bases lay in between. Germline CDR1 SGHRS, CDR2 YFSETQ. CDR3 bases: TGCGCCAGCAGCGATCGGCCGGGAGGCTCTGGAAACACCATATATTTT. Translating it yields CASSDRPGGSGNTIYF.

This clonotype has only one observation. The chain is built from TRBV6-2 or TRBV6-3 and TRBJ2-7; 7 bases are a match to TRBD1. This CDR3 has 12 residues. CDR1 is MNHEY and CDR2 is SVGEGT in the germline V gene. V trimming: 10 bases; J trimming: 1 base; junction bases outside the gene matches: 4. The CDR3 here is CATSQGSYEQYV. Written as DNA, the CDR3 is TGTGCCACTTCACAGGGGTCCTACGAGCAGTACGTC.

The rearrangement links TRBV3-1 to TRBJ2-3; the D gene is possibly TRBD2 (7 bases). Germline V gives CDR1 LGHDT, CDR2 YNNKEL (reference sequence). The V end lost 4 bases, the J end lost 2 bases, and 19 bases lay between the germline ends. The CDR3 covers 17 residues. CDR3 sequence reads: CASSPGGLRGYTDTQYF. The CDR3 DNA sequence: TGTGCCAGCAGCCCCGGGGGGCTACGGGGGTACACAGATACGCAGTATTTT.

V is TRBV10-3 and J is TRBJ1-3, with D perhaps TRBD1 (5 bases). V gave up 1 base and J gave up 2 bases, with 12 bases separating them. Germline-derived CDR1 and CDR2 are ENHRY and SYGVKD. This CDR3 is built from 16 residues. In nucleotides, the CDR3 is TGTGCCATCAGTGAGTTAAGGGGTTCCACTGGAAACACCATATATTTT. It codes for CAISELRGSTGNTIYF.

The V call is TRBV5-6, the J call TRBJ1-2, with a tentative D call TRBD1 (5 bases). The CDR3 sequence is 13 residues long. Germline CDR1 and CDR2: SGHDT and YYEEEE. Between the trimmed V and J ends, which lost 4 bases and 7 bases, there was a span of 14 bases. The CDR3, as DNA: TGTGCCAGCAGCCGGACAAGGGCTGGTGGCTACACCTTC. Translating it yields CASSRTRAGGYTF.

The chain couples TRBV2 to TRBJ1-3, with D hard to call. The CDR3 length is 12 residues. Trimming removed 5 bases from V and 4 bases from J, with 6 bases in between. Germline-derived CDR1 and CDR2 are SNHLY and FYNNEI. CDR3 sequence reads: CASSSQGNTIYF. The CDR3 DNA sequence: TGTGCCAGCAGTTCCCAAGGAAACACCATATATTTT.

The chain is built from TRBV21-1 and TRBJ2-7. TRBV21-1 represents a pseudogene. The CDR3 has 12 amino acids. CDR3 amino acids: CASSTAPTRQYF. The DNA of the CDR3 is TGTGCCAGCAGCACCGCTCCTACGAGACAGTACTTC.